Listed below are T cell receptor beta chains from one sample, sequenced in a study of blood T cell repertoires in COVID-19. Assay used: immunoSEQ multiplex PCR; TCRdb lists only in-frame clones, some missing. This table has 200,000 to 300,000 clones, about four fifths appearing once. Sequencing was performed on peripheral blood. These receptors all come from a woman older than 75 with COVID-19, enrolled during active disease. CDR3s include the opening cysteine and the closing phenylalanine or tryptophan. The order of the fields is D gene, J gene, clone size, V gene, CDR3 protein, CDR3 DNA. The D gene is left open where the match is weak. Clone size is stated in some rows and not others, as once, few, many or a class when expanded.

-,TRBJ1-6,-,TRBV5-1,CASSTDSDNSPLHF,TGCGCCAGCAGCACCGACAGTGATAATTCACCCCTCCACTTT
TRBD1,TRBJ1-3,-,TRBV6-2/TRBV6-3,CASSTPGTGGTTIYF,TGTGCCAGCAGTACTCCCGGGACAGGGGGCACCACCATATATTTT
-,TRBJ1-1,-,TRBV10-3,CAISESSREAFF,TGTGCCATCAGTGAGTCGAGCAGGGAAGCTTTCTTT
-,TRBJ1-2,-,TRBV9,CASSVNPWEAGYTF,TGTGCCAGCAGCGTAAACCCATGGGAGGCCGGCTACACCTTC
-,TRBJ1-1,-,TRBV7-2,CASSFSRMTGEAFF,TGTGCCAGCAGCTTTTCACGGATGACAGGTGAAGCTTTCTTT
-,TRBJ1-6,-,TRBV28,CASKGNSPLHF,TGTGCCAGCAAGGGGAATTCACCCCTCCACTTT
-,TRBJ2-7,-,TRBV11-3,CASSLTGDLPYEQYF,TGTGCCAGCAGCTTAACGGGGGATCTCCCCTACGAGCAGTACTTC
-,TRBJ1-2,-,TRBV7-9,CASTVMGAGGHGYTF,TGTGCCAGCACCGTAATGGGTGCAGGAGGGCATGGCTACACCTTC
-,TRBJ2-7,-,TRBV11-3,CASSPGSGQGAYEQYF,TGTGCCAGCAGCCCCGGGAGTGGGCAGGGCGCCTACGAGCAGTACTTC
-,TRBJ2-5,once,TRBV7-3,CASSLNSGPIETQYF,TGTGCCAGCAGCTTAAATAGCGGCCCAATAGAGACCCAGTACTTC
-,TRBJ2-5,-,TRBV18,CASSRQSSQETQYF,TGTGCCAGCTCCCGACAGTCCTCCCAAGAGACCCAGTACTTC
-,TRBJ2-5,-,TRBV7-2,CASSLQETQYF,TGTGCCAGCAGCCTCCAAGAGACCCAGTACTTC
TRBD2,TRBJ2-7,-,TRBV5-1,CASSWNPGTSEEQYF,TGCGCCAGCAGCTGGAATCCCGGGACTAGCGAGGAGCAGTACTTC
-,TRBJ1-6,-,TRBV19,CASSTQGKISPLHF,TGTGCCAGTTCGACCCAGGGGAAGATTTCACCCCTCCACTTT
-,TRBJ1-1,-,TRBV6-1,CASSDSNTEAFF,TGTGCCAGCAGTGACAGTAACACTGAAGCTTTCTTT
-,TRBJ1-2,once,TRBV4-1,CASSFGPGAGYGYTF,TGCGCCAGCAGCTTCGGACCGGGAGCGGGCTATGGCTACACCTTC
-,TRBJ2-3,-,TRBV6-5,CASSMGAVGDTQYF,TGTGCCAGCAGCATGGGGGCAGTGGGGGATACGCAGTATTTT
-,TRBJ1-2,-,TRBV7-2,CASSSGRGGVDYGYTF,TGTGCCAGCAGTTCCGGGAGGGGAGGGGTTGACTATGGCTACACCTTC
TRBD1,TRBJ1-4,-,TRBV5-1,CASSLGQGEKLFF,TGCGCCAGCAGCTTGGGACAGGGTGAAAAACTGTTTTTT
TRBD2,TRBJ2-1,-,TRBV28,CASILASGNGEQFF,TGTGCCAGCATCTTGGCTAGCGGGAACGGTGAGCAGTTCTTC
TRBD2,TRBJ2-7,-,TRBV18,CASSPTGGWEQYF,TGTGCCAGCTCTCCCACCGGGGGGTGGGAGCAGTACTTC
TRBD2,TRBJ2-5,-,TRBV5-4,CASTPGGAQETQYF,TGTGCCAGCACCCCGGGGGGGGCCCAAGAGACCCAGTACTTC
-,TRBJ2-6,few,TRBV6-4,CASSPRGAASGANVLTF,TGTGCCAGCAGCCCTCGGGGGGCAGCCTCTGGGGCCAACGTCCTGACTTTC
TRBD1,TRBJ1-1,few,TRBV7-9,CASSSVTGGTEAFF,TGTGCCAGCAGCTCGGTGACAGGGGGTACGGAGGCTTTCTTT
-,TRBJ2-7,-,TRBV7-2,CASSRSTGEQYF,TGTGCCAGCAGCCGATCTACTGGCGAGCAGTACTTC
-,TRBJ2-7,few,TRBV15,CATSRGILGGKSSYEQYF,TGTGCCACCAGCAGGGGCATCCTGGGGGGTAAAAGCTCCTACGAGCAGTACTTC
TRBD2,TRBJ2-2,-,TRBV19,CAARREGGELFF,TGTGCCGCCCGGCGGGAGGGGGGGGAGCTGTTTTTT
-,TRBJ1-4,-,TRBV19,CASQGSDSDEKLFF,TGTGCCAGTCAAGGCAGCGACTCGGATGAAAAACTGTTTTTT
-,TRBJ1-1,-,TRBV6-4,CASSRGGENTEAFF,TGTGCCAGCAGTAGAGGGGGGGAGAACACTGAAGCTTTCTTT
TRBD1,TRBJ1-2,few,TRBV30,CAWRLQGSYGYTF,TGTGCCTGGAGACTACAGGGGAGCTATGGCTACACCTTC
-,TRBJ1-5,-,TRBV7-9,CASSPEGAKGNQPQHF,TGTGCCAGCAGCCCTGAAGGGGCGAAAGGCAATCAGCCCCAGCATTTT
-,TRBJ2-3,-,TRBV14,CASSQDQAGTGMDTQYF,TGTGCCAGCAGCCAAGATCAGGCGGGGACGGGTATGGATACGCAGTATTTT
-,TRBJ2-4,-,TRBV9,CASNSQGAGGNIQYF,TGTGCCAGCAATTCCCAGGGGGCCGGGGGGAACATTCAGTACTTC
-,TRBJ2-7,many,TRBV18,CASSPTGIHEQYF,TGTGCCAGCTCACCAACAGGGATCCACGAGCAGTACTTC
-,TRBJ2-2,-,TRBV30,CAWSGLLTYTGELFF,TGTGCCTGGAGCGGACTCTTAACCTACACCGGGGAGCTGTTTTTT
-,TRBJ1-5,-,TRBV2,CASSEERGGSQPQHF,TGTGCCAGCAGTGAAGAAAGGGGCGGCTCGCAGCCCCAGCATTTT
TRBD1,TRBJ1-5,-,TRBV19,CASRITGGGNQPQHF,TGTGCCAGTAGGATCACAGGGGGCGGCAATCAGCCCCAGCATTTT
TRBD1,TRBJ2-7,-,TRBV7-2,CASSPDRGTGYEQYF,TGTGCCAGCAGCCCCGACAGGGGGACTGGTTACGAGCAGTACTTC
-,TRBJ1-1,-,TRBV7-3,CASSFGGMGTEAFF,TGTGCCAGCAGCTTTGGAGGGATGGGCACTGAAGCTTTCTTT
TRBD2,TRBJ2-3,-,TRBV14,CASSPHGGKGTDTQYF,TGTGCCAGCAGCCCCCACGGGGGGAAGGGGACAGATACGCAGTATTTT
-,TRBJ1-1,-,TRBV3-1/TRBV3-2,CASSQGGSGGTEAFF,TGTGCCAGCAGCCAAGGGGGTTCCGGGGGCACTGAAGCTTTCTTT
TRBD1,TRBJ1-5,-,TRBV4-2,CASSQANLGGRRSNQPQHF,TGTGCCAGCAGCCAAGCCAACTTAGGGGGCCGGAGGAGCAATCAGCCCCAGCATTTT
TRBD1,TRBJ1-2,-,TRBV5-6,CASSFGQGIYGYTF,TGTGCCAGCAGCTTTGGACAGGGGATATACGGCTACACCTTC
-,TRBJ1-5,-,TRBV5-1,CASSLFGDSGQPQHF,TGCGCCAGCAGCTTGTTCGGGGATTCTGGTCAGCCCCAGCATTTT
-,TRBJ1-2,-,TRBV13,CASSSESYGYTF,TGTGCCAGCAGCTCAGAATCCTATGGCTACACCTTC
-,TRBJ1-1,-,TRBV7-9,CASSLVRGTEAFF,TGTGCCAGCAGCTTGGTCCGGGGGACTGAAGCTTTCTTT
TRBD2,TRBJ2-5,-,TRBV29-1,CSAGLAGGQTQYF,TGCAGCGCCGGACTAGCGGGAGGTCAGACCCAGTACTTC
-,TRBJ2-1,once,TRBV18,CASSPRLEDEQFF,TGTGCCAGCTCACCCCGACTAGAGGATGAGCAGTTCTTC
TRBD1,TRBJ1-1,-,TRBV27,CASSPSGGRGRLLAFF,TGTGCCAGCAGTCCTTCGGGCGGCAGGGGGCGTTTGTTGGCTTTCTTT
-,TRBJ1-2,-,TRBV5-1,CASSPQGLGYTF,TGCGCCAGCAGCCCCCAGGGGCTCGGCTACACCTTC
TRBD1,TRBJ1-4,-,TRBV27,CASSLSTGSNEKLFF,TGTGCCAGCAGTTTATCGACAGGGTCTAATGAAAAACTGTTTTTT
TRBD1,TRBJ2-4,few,TRBV6-2/TRBV6-3,CASSPRDRGGKNIQYF,TGTGCCAGCAGTCCCCGCGACAGGGGTGGCAAAAACATTCAGTACTTC